One and the same sample provided the 19 T cell receptor beta chains below, sequenced in a study of shared clonotypes between healthy human individuals. Repertoires were generated with immunoSEQ multiplex PCR, while TCRdb's copy carries only in-frame clones and drops some. The sample contains some 1 million clones, around 76% of which appear only once. The sequenced sample was memory CD4+ T cells sorted from blood. Subset given: CD45RA-negative fraction. These receptors came from a man in his late teens or twenties in good health.

CDR3 region: CASSKGGGKAHEQYF. DNA for the CDR3: TGTGCCAGCAGCAAAGGGGGCGGGAAGGCCCACGAGCAGTACTTC. The V call is TRBV11-2, the J call TRBJ2-7, with a possible D match to TRBD1 (7 bases). Germline V gene lookup returns CDR1 SGHAT and CDR2 FQNNGV. Trimming removed 5 bases from V and 5 bases from J, with 19 bases in between. The CDR3 covers 15 residues. The variable domain in full, completed from reference TRBV11-2 and TRBJ2-7, reads EAGVAQSPRYKIIEKRQSVAFWCNPISGHATLYWYQQILGQGPKLLIQFQNNGVVDDSQLPKDRFSAERLKGVDSTLKIQPAKLEDSAVYLCASSKGGGKAHEQYFGPGTRLTVT.

The chain recombines TRBV2 with TRBJ2-1, with D possibly matching TRBD2 (6 bases). The CDR3 is 18 residues long. Germline CDR1 and CDR2: SNHLY and FYNNEI. Trimming stripped 3 bases from V and 6 bases from J, with 24 bases between. For the CDR3, the DNA is TGTGCCAGCAGTGATTTCATCATTGTATCGACTAGGCGCAATGAGCAGTTCTTC. Residues: CASSDFIIVSTRRNEQFF.

This chain links TRBV5-8 with TRBJ2-3, with 10 positions matching TRBD2. Germline loops: CDR1 SGHTS, CDR2 YDEGEE. V lost 4 bases and J lost 6; bases outside the gene matches: 8. This CDR3 has 15 residues. The CDR3 sequence: CASSPLAGARDTQYF. CDR3 sequence (DNA): TGTGCCAGCAGCCCCCTAGCGGGGGCTAGGGATACGCAGTATTTT. The full variable domain, with the rest looked up from reference TRBV5-8 and TRBJ2-3, is EAGVTQSPTHLIKTRGQQATLRCSPISGHTSVYWYQQALGLGLQFLLWYDEGEERNRGNFPPRFSGRQFPNYSSELNVNALELEDSALYLCASSPLAGARDTQYFGPGTRLTVL.

The CDR3 spells CACSQGANTGELFF. CDR3 nucleotides: TGTGCCTGCTCCCAGGGAGCGAACACCGGGGAGCTGTTTTTT. The rearrangement joins TRBV30 to TRBJ2-2, with D perhaps given as TRBD1 or TRBD2 (5 bases each). CDR3 length: 14 residues. V dropped 6 bases and J dropped 0 bases, with 11 bases sitting between them. The germline gives CDR1 GTSNPN, CDR2 SVGIG (reference sequence).

This clone appeared a few times. The rearrangement links TRBV5-6 to TRBJ1-1; D gene unclear. Trimming left V 6 bases short and J 1 base short, with 7 bases between. Germline V gene data show CDR1 as SGHDT and CDR2 as YYEEEE. The CDR3 contains 12 residues. The CDR3 nucleotides are TGTGCCAGCACCAAATGGAACACTGAAGCTTTCTTT. It translates to CASTKWNTEAFF. The entire variable domain, with the rest obtained from reference TRBV5-6 and TRBJ1-1, is as follows: DAGVTQSPTHLIKTRGQQVTLRCSPKSGHDTVSWYQQALGQGPQFIFQYYEEEERQRGNFPDRFSGHQFPNYSSELNVNALLLGDSALYLCASTKWNTEAFFGQGTRLTVV.

J is TRBJ1-3 and V is TRBV6-1; no firm D call. In germline, CDR1 is MNHNS, CDR2 SASEGT. The length of the CDR3 is 12 residues. Trimming shortened V by 7 bases and J by 4 bases, and 8 bases separated the two germline ends. For the CDR3, the DNA is TGTGCCAGCACTCGGGAGGGAAACACCATATATTTT. It is translated as CASTREGNTIYF.

The CDR3 DNA follows: TGTGCCAGCAGCTTAGCGCAGGGACCCCAACACAATGAGCAGTTCTTC. It translates to CASSLAQGPQHNEQFF. The chain joins TRBV7-2 to TRBJ2-1; D possibly matches TRBD1 or TRBD2 (5 bases each). Trimming left V 0 bases short and J 5 bases short, with 14 bases between. CDR1 SGHTA and CDR2 FQGNSA come from the germline V gene. This CDR3 region has 16 residues. Complete variable domain (other parts from reference TRBV7-2 and TRBJ2-1): GAGVSQSPSNKVTEKGKDVELRCDPISGHTALYWYRQSLGQGLEFLIYFQGNSAPDKSGLPSDRFSAERTGGSVSTLTIQRTQQEDSAVYLCASSLAQGPQHNEQFFGPGTRLTVL.

The chain links TRBV4-1 to TRBJ2-2; 14 nucleotides align to TRBD2. CDR1 MGHRA and CDR2 YSYEKL come from the germline V gene. The length of the CDR3 is 20 residues. Trimming removed 1 base from V and 5 bases from J; junction bases left unmatched: 12. CDR3 region: CASSQAGWSRLAGGTGELFF. CDR3 in DNA: TGCGCCAGCAGCCAAGCGGGCTGGTCGAGACTAGCGGGAGGGACCGGGGAGCTGTTTTTT.

The chain carries TRBV28 and TRBJ1-2; no clear D. Trimming cost V 5 bases and J 0 bases, with 7 bases left between them. The CDR3 has 13 residues. Germline V lookup: CDR1 MDHEN, CDR2 SYDVKM. The CDR3 sequence: CASSTRPNYGYTF. The CDR3 DNA reads as TGTGCCAGCAGTACCAGACCTAACTATGGCTACACCTTC.

The chain links TRBV4-1 to TRBJ1-6; TRBD1 might be the D (5 bases). Trimming removed 1 base from V and 6 bases from J, with 10 bases in between. The CDR3 sequence is 15 residues long. Germline lookup yields CDR1 MGHRA and CDR2 YSYEKL. The CDR3 spells CASSQVQGGNSPLHF. The DNA for the CDR3 is TGCGCCAGCAGCCAAGTCCAGGGAGGTAATTCACCCCTCCACTTT.

This CDR3 reads CASSSAGTSGVMKQFF. Here the CDR3 DNA reads TGTGCCAGCAGCTCGGCCGGGACTAGCGGGGTGATGAAGCAGTTCTTC. The rearrangement joins TRBV5-6 to TRBJ2-1; TRBD2 aligns across 13 bases. The CDR3 totals 16 residues. Germline trimming cut 3 bases from V and 11 bases from J; bases unmatched to any gene: 11. CDR1 is SGHDT and CDR2 is YYEEEE in the germline V gene.

The chain joins TRBV5-1 to TRBJ1-2; 7 bases map to TRBD1. V was clipped by 1 base and J by 4 bases; unmatched bases: 7. The CDR3 spans 15 residues. Germline V lookup: CDR1 SGHRS, CDR2 YFSETQ. The CDR3 sequence is CASSLQRTGSYGYTF. The CDR3 DNA is TGCGCCAGCAGCTTGCAGCGGACAGGTTCCTATGGCTACACCTTC.

The CDR3 region has the DNA TGTGCCAGCAGCCATGTAACCGGAAACACCATATATTTT. The encoded protein is CASSHVTGNTIYF. The chain employs TRBV7-8 and TRBJ1-3; D not resolved. Trimming pared 5 bases from V and 4 bases from J, leaving 9 bases between. CDR1 is SGHVS, CDR2 FQNEAQ, per germline. This CDR3 region has 13 residues.

V usage is TRBV10-2 and J usage is TRBJ2-2, with 10 bases that match TRBD2. Germline CDR1 and CDR2: WSHSY and SAAADI. The CDR3 extends over 19 amino acids. After removal of 0 bases from V and 3 bases from J, the junction contained 10 bases not matched to a gene. The CDR3 DNA reads as TGCGCCAGCAGTGAGTCTAGATTAGCGGGGGGTCCGGACACCGGGGAGCTGTTTTTT. It yields the protein CASSESRLAGGPDTGELFF.

Only a few counts were recorded for this clone. The chain carries TRBV13 and TRBJ2-3; no definite D call. V was pared by 5 bases and J by 4 bases, with 19 bases between. Germline V gene data show CDR1 as PRHDT and CDR2 as FYEKMQ (reference sequence). This CDR3 has 16 amino acids. The CDR3 DNA reads as TGTGCCAGCAGCCGATCGCCCCAATCCTCCCCAGATACGCAGTATTTT. Protein sequence: CASSRSPQSSPDTQYF.

V is TRBV28 and J is TRBJ2-5; unclear D gene. The germline V gene has CDR1 MDHEN and CDR2 SYDVKM. This CDR3 region has 12 residues. V was cut by 3 bases and J by 1 base, with 3 bases left in between. CDR3 region: CASSLVQETQYF. The CDR3 coding sequence is TGTGCCAGCAGTTTGGTCCAAGAGACCCAGTACTTC.

The chain couples TRBV19 to TRBJ2-7; D remains unclear. V dropped 2 bases and J dropped 1 base, with 9 bases sitting between them. This CDR3 contains 14 residues. Germline V lookup: CDR1 LNHDA, CDR2 SQIVND (reference sequence). The CDR3 spells CASSIQHTSYEQYF. The CDR3 region has the DNA TGTGCCAGTAGTATACAGCATACTTCCTACGAGCAGTACTTC.

The sample holds many counts of this clone. The chain recombines TRBV30 with TRBJ2-3, with 9 positions matching TRBD1. Trimming removed 7 bases from V and 4 bases from J; junction bases left unmatched: 9. Germline-derived CDR1 and CDR2 are GTSNPN and SVGIG (reference sequence). The CDR3 is made up of 14 amino acids. CDR3 coding DNA: TGTGCCTCAAGCGGGACAGGGCTTTCAGATACGCAGTATTTT. Translating it yields CASSGTGLSDTQYF.

The rearrangement links TRBV4-2 to TRBJ2-3; maybe TRBD2 (6 bases). Germline CDR1 LGHNA, CDR2 YNFKEQ. Trimming stripped 5 bases from V and 4 bases from J, with 16 bases between. The CDR3 is 15 residues long. The DNA of the CDR3 is TGTGCCAGCAGCGAGCCGGGAGACAGAGCAGATACGCAGTATTTT. This sequence encodes CASSEPGDRADTQYF.